The rows below give T cell receptor beta chains drawn from one sample of a study of cytomegalovirus exposure and HLA in healthy donors. The method was immunoSEQ multiplex PCR; TCRdb's version includes in-frame clones alone and lacks a portion of them. Of 90,000 to 100,000 clones listed, approximately 70% are singletons. Sequences were obtained from PBMCs. The source of these receptors is a man over 45 in good health and CMV-seronegative. Each CDR3 is given with its conserved first and last residue. The D gene is left open where the match is weak. Only some rows state a clone size, as once, few, many or a class for expanded clones.

clone_size	cdr3_length	j_call	v_call	d_call	cdr3_aa	cdr3_nt
NA	15	TRBJ1-2	TRBV5-1	TRBD1	CASSFLQGANYGYTF	TGCGCCAGCAGCTTTCTACAGGGGGCGAACTATGGCTACACCTTC
NA	14	TRBJ1-2	TRBV7-9	NA	CASSPEGGSWGYTF	TGTGCCAGCAGCCCCGAGGGGGGGTCTTGGGGCTACACCTTC
NA	15	TRBJ2-5	TRBV28	TRBD2	CASSFMRGGKETQYF	TGTGCCAGCAGTTTTATGCGGGGGGGGAAGGAGACCCAGTACTTC
NA	14	TRBJ2-1	TRBV6-5	NA	CASSPRAGVDEQFF	TGTGCCAGCAGTCCACGGGCAGGGGTTGATGAGCAGTTCTTC
NA	15	TRBJ2-7	TRBV6-5	NA	CASSYSRQSSYEQYF	TGTGCCAGCAGTTACTCGCGGCAGAGCTCCTACGAGCAGTACTTC
NA	17	TRBJ1-5	TRBV28	NA	CASSLYRGGTSNQPQHF	TGTGCCAGCAGTTTATACCGCGGGGGTACTAGCAATCAGCCCCAGCATTTT
few	15	TRBJ1-5	TRBV28	TRBD1	CASSLETGSNQPQHF	TGTGCCAGCAGTTTGGAGACAGGGAGCAATCAGCCCCAGCATTTT
few	15	TRBJ2-2	TRBV10-1	NA	CASSESRGLTGELFF	TGCGCCAGCAGTGAGTCAAGGGGGTTAACCGGGGAGCTGTTTTTT
NA	11	TRBJ1-1	TRBV27	TRBD1	CASGPTGVAFF	TGTGCCAGCGGCCCGACAGGGGTTGCTTTCTTT
NA	12	TRBJ1-1	TRBV12-5	NA	CASGWGQSSAFF	TGTGCTAGTGGCTGGGGACAATCTTCAGCTTTCTTT
once	15	TRBJ1-4	TRBV9	TRBD1	CASSATGPYGEKLFF	TGTGCCAGCAGCGCGACAGGGCCTTACGGAGAAAAACTGTTTTTT
few	15	TRBJ2-2	TRBV6-5	TRBD1	CASRRGQASTGELFF	TGTGCCAGCAGACGGGGACAGGCGAGCACCGGGGAGCTGTTTTTT
once	12	TRBJ1-2	TRBV6-6	NA	CGSSPGTYGYTF	TGTGGCAGCAGTCCCGGGACATATGGCTACACCTTC
NA	12	TRBJ2-5	TRBV29-1	TRBD2	CSVAGGWETQYF	TGCAGCGTTGCGGGGGGTTGGGAGACCCAGTACTTC
NA	14	TRBJ1-2	TRBV5-5	TRBD1	CASSLNRGNYGYTF	TGTGCCAGCAGCTTGAACAGGGGAAACTATGGCTACACCTTC
NA	15	TRBJ2-7	TRBV11-2	TRBD1	CASSFAGTGVFEQYF	TGTGCCAGCAGCTTCGCCGGGACAGGGGTTTTCGAGCAGTACTTC
NA	13	TRBJ1-3	TRBV7-9	TRBD1	CASSANRGNTIYF	TGTGCCAGCAGCGCAAACAGGGGGAACACCATATATTTT
NA	17	TRBJ1-3	TRBV18	NA	CASSPQSSGTSGNTIYF	TGTGCCAGCTCACCCCAATCCTCGGGTACTTCTGGAAACACCATATATTTT
NA	16	TRBJ2-2	TRBV28	NA	CASGGVGGQGRPELFF	TGTGCCAGCGGGGGGGTTGGTGGACAGGGTCGACCGGAGCTGTTTTTT
NA	12	TRBJ2-3	TRBV18	NA	CASSASSDTQYF	TGTGCCAGCTCGGCTTCCTCAGATACGCAGTATTTT
NA	15	TRBJ2-2	TRBV5-1	TRBD2	CASRESASGSGELFF	TGCGCCAGCAGGGAGTCCGCTAGCGGATCCGGGGAGCTGTTTTTT
NA	15	TRBJ1-5	TRBV2	NA	CASSAGGVSNQPQHF	TGTGCCAGCAGTGCGGGAGGGGTTAGCAATCAGCCCCAGCATTTT
once	14	TRBJ1-1	TRBV7-9	TRBD1	CASSAGTGFTEAFF	TGTGCCAGCAGCGCCGGGACAGGATTCACTGAAGCTTTCTTT
NA	15	TRBJ2-7	TRBV28	TRBD2	CASSELAGGAYEQYF	TGTGCCAGCAGTGAACTAGCGGGGGGTGCCTACGAGCAGTACTTC
NA	16	TRBJ2-7	TRBV7-9	TRBD1	CASSLDPGQGDHEQYF	TGTGCCAGCAGCTTAGACCCGGGACAGGGGGACCACGAGCAGTACTTC
NA	15	TRBJ1-5	TRBV5-1	NA	CASSLEFGSGQPQHF	TGCGCCAGCAGCTTGGAATTCGGCTCAGGACAGCCCCAGCATTTT
NA	13	TRBJ2-2	TRBV30	NA	CAWSVRGLGELFF	TGTGCCTGGAGTGTAAGGGGTCTGGGGGAGCTGTTTTTT
NA	13	TRBJ1-3	TRBV15	NA	CATSRSRGNTIYF	TGTGCCACCAGCAGGAGTAGAGGAAACACCATATATTTT
NA	16	TRBJ1-2	TRBV9	NA	CASSVGLLDNPYGYTF	TGTGCCAGCAGCGTAGGACTTTTGGACAACCCCTATGGCTACACCTTC
NA	13	TRBJ2-2	TRBV9	NA	CASSGVATGELFF	TGTGCCAGCAGCGGAGTTGCCACCGGGGAGCTGTTTTTT
NA	15	TRBJ2-2	TRBV28	NA	CASSKPPPSAGELFF	TGTGCCAGCAGTAAGCCCCCTCCGTCGGCCGGGGAGCTGTTTTTT
NA	12	TRBJ1-1	TRBV7-9	NA	CSSSLPVTEAFF	TGTTCCAGCAGCTTACCCGTGACTGAAGCTTTCTTT
NA	16	TRBJ1-4	TRBV11-2	TRBD1	CASSDTSGGRGEKLFF	TGTGCCAGCAGCGACACCTCAGGGGGTAGAGGTGAAAAACTGTTTTTT
NA	13	TRBJ1-2	TRBV18	TRBD1	CASSRQGDYGYTF	TGTGCCAGCTCAAGACAGGGGGACTATGGCTACACCTTC
few	17	TRBJ2-6	TRBV27	NA	CASSFSGAISGANVLTF	TGTGCCAGCAGTTTTTCAGGGGCGATCTCTGGGGCCAACGTCCTGACTTTC
NA	15	TRBJ2-7	TRBV11-2	TRBD1	CASSPERGPSYEQYF	TGTGCCAGCAGCCCGGAGAGGGGGCCCTCCTACGAGCAGTACTTC
few	16	TRBJ2-2	TRBV28	TRBD1	CASSLITGQGAGELFF	TGTGCCAGCAGTTTAATTACGGGACAGGGGGCCGGGGAGCTGTTTTTT
NA	16	TRBJ2-1	TRBV30	TRBD2	CAWRGIIAGSYNEQFF	TGTGCCTGGAGAGGCATTATAGCGGGCTCCTACAATGAGCAGTTCTTC
NA	11	TRBJ1-1	TRBV28	NA	CASSSTGRAFF	TGTGCCAGCAGTTCTACAGGGAGAGCTTTCTTT
NA	15	TRBJ2-7	TRBV4-1	NA	CASSPVPSPLDEQYF	TGCGCCAGCAGCCCAGTTCCCAGTCCCCTCGACGAGCAGTACTTC
NA	13	TRBJ2-7	TRBV4-1	TRBD2	CASSQKRGYEQYF	TGCGCCAGCAGCCAAAAGCGGGGGTACGAGCAGTACTTC
NA	15	TRBJ1-1	TRBV6-5	TRBD1	CASSKSVRQGLEAFF	TGTGCCAGCAGTAAGAGCGTAAGACAGGGCCTTGAAGCTTTCTTT
NA	14	TRBJ2-1	TRBV7-9	TRBD1	CASSFSGQNNEQFF	TGTGCCAGCAGCTTCTCGGGACAGAACAATGAGCAGTTCTTC
once	13	TRBJ1-5	TRBV6-5	TRBD1	CASIGQGLQPQHF	TGTGCCAGCATCGGACAGGGACTTCAGCCCCAGCATTTT
NA	17	TRBJ2-5	TRBV27	NA	CASSLTSGIRSGETQYF	TGTGCCAGCAGTTTAACTAGTGGGATAAGGTCGGGGGAGACCCAGTACTTC
few	15	TRBJ2-7	TRBV7-9	NA	CASSQHGASSYEQYF	TGTGCCAGCAGCCAACACGGAGCAAGCTCCTACGAGCAGTACTTC
NA	15	TRBJ2-3	TRBV9	TRBD2	CASSVLAGGADTQYF	TGTGCCAGCAGCGTTCTAGCGGGAGGTGCAGATACGCAGTATTTT
few	15	TRBJ2-3	TRBV19	TRBD1	CASKYQPEGTGTQYF	TGTGCCAGTAAATACCAGCCGGAGGGGACAGGGACGCAGTATTTT
NA	15	TRBJ1-5	TRBV10-2	NA	CASSESAGGNQPQHF	TGCGCCAGCAGTGAGTCGGCAGGGGGCAATCAGCCCCAGCATTTT
NA	15	TRBJ2-7	TRBV18	NA	CASSLQKDRGYEQYF	TGTGCCAGCTCGCTCCAAAAGGATCGGGGTTACGAGCAGTACTTC
few	14	TRBJ2-5	TRBV6-6	TRBD2	CASSWGGQQETQYF	TGTGCCAGCAGTTGGGGGGGTCAACAAGAGACCCAGTACTTC
few	14	TRBJ2-5	TRBV5-1	TRBD1	CASSLGQGQETQYF	TGCGCCAGCAGCCTGGGACAGGGCCAAGAGACCCAGTACTTC
NA	14	TRBJ2-5	TRBV5-1	TRBD1	CASSLSTGLETQYF	TGCGCCAGCAGCTTGTCGACAGGGCTAGAGACCCAGTACTTC